Listed here are 26 T cell receptor beta chains from one sample, sequenced in a study of shared T cell receptors in the human thymus. The repertoire was sequenced with immunoSEQ multiplex PCR; TCRdb's copy has only in-frame clones and lacks some. Of 72,000 or so clones in the sample, roughly 95% are singletons; the top ten hold roughly 0.033%. The material sequenced was thymocytes. Every receptor here comes from a human donor.

The chain employs TRBV19 and TRBJ1-1; no reliable D call. Germline loops: CDR1 LNHDA, CDR2 SQIVND (reference sequence). This CDR3 has 13 residues. The V end was cut by 1 base, the J end by 7 bases, with 10 bases between. The CDR3 sequence is CASSIGCQSEAFF. The CDR3 DNA sequence: TGTGCCAGTAGTATAGGTTGTCAGAGTGAAGCTTTCTTT.

The CDR3 protein is CAISESPGQYFQPQHF. For the CDR3, the DNA is TGTGCCATCAGTGAGTCTCCGGGACAGTACTTCCAGCCCCAGCATTTT. The chain carries TRBV10-3 and TRBJ1-5; 7 nucleotides align to TRBD1. Germline V gene lookup returns CDR1 ENHRY and CDR2 SYGVKD. The CDR3 runs 16 residues. Trimming removed 0 bases from V and 7 bases from J; junction bases left unmatched: 9.

This clone occurred once. The gene calls are TRBV2 and TRBJ1-2; D remains ambiguous. CDR1 is SNHLY and CDR2 is FYNNEI in the germline V gene. The CDR3 contains 12 residues. V shed 4 bases and J shed 8 bases, with 11 bases lying between them. The CDR3 reads CASSVRIPGYTF. CDR3 sequence (DNA): TGTGCCAGCAGTGTCCGAATCCCCGGCTACACCTTC.

This clone was counted a single time. The V call is TRBV29-1, the J call TRBJ1-2; D gene ambiguous. Germline CDR1 reads SQVTM; CDR2 reads ANQGSEA. V was trimmed by 2 bases and J by 4 bases, leaving 2 bases between them. This CDR3 region has 10 residues. The CDR3 region has the DNA TGCAGCGTTGAACGCTATGGCTACACCTTC. Its protein is CSVERYGYTF.

The rearrangement links TRBV12-5 to TRBJ1-5, with TRBD1 matching 7 bases. V shed 0 bases, J shed 7 bases, and the junction held 18 bases outside the gene matches. Germline V lookup: CDR1 LGHNT, CDR2 FRNRAP. The CDR3 loop spans 19 amino acids. As DNA, the CDR3 is TGTGCTAGTGGTTTGGTACAGGTCGGGGAGGGGGCGGGCGCGCAGCCCCAGCATTTT. Its translation is CASGLVQVGEGAGAQPQHF.

J is TRBJ1-2 and V is TRBV27, with D unresolved. Germline V CDR1 and CDR2: MNHEY, SMNVEV (reference sequence). The length of the CDR3 is 19 residues. V shed 4 bases and J shed 3 bases, with 27 bases lying between them. In DNA, the CDR3 is TGTGCCAGCAGTTCTTTAGAAAGGACCGACCCAGGTTTTTACTATGGCTACACCTTC. Its translation is CASSSLERTDPGFYYGYTF.

This rearrangement joins TRBV6-1 to TRBJ1-2; 9 bases fit TRBD1. The CDR3 runs to 17 residues. Germline values: CDR1 MNHNS, CDR2 SASEGT. The V gene end was trimmed by 4 bases and the J gene end by 8 bases; junction bases not matched to a gene: 17. The chain's CDR3 is CASSGTGERHVSEGYTF. CDR3 bases: TGTGCCAGCAGTGGGACAGGGGAGCGTCACGTCTCGGAGGGCTACACCTTC.

This chain joins TRBV9 and TRBJ2-1; 9 nucleotides agree with TRBD2. Unmatched junction bases numbered 10, after V lost 2 bases and J lost 10 bases. CDR1 is SGDLS, CDR2 YYNGEE, per germline. This CDR3 has 15 amino acids. The CDR3 sequence is CASSVFSGGRGEQFF. CDR3 DNA sequence: TGTGCCAGCAGCGTTTTTAGCGGGGGAAGGGGCGAGCAGTTCTTC. Full variable domain (rest looked up from reference TRBV9 and TRBJ2-1): DSGVTQTPKHLITATGQRVTLRCSPRSGDLSVYWYQQSLDQGLQFLIQYYNGEERAKGNILERFSAQQFPDLHSELNLSSLELGDSALYFCASSVFSGGRGEQFFGPGTRLTVL.

The chain combines TRBV7-3 with TRBJ2-1, with unresolved D. Germline CDR1 is SGHTA and CDR2 is FQGTGA. Between the trimmed V and J ends, which lost 1 base and 1 base, there was a span of 8 bases. The CDR3 consists of 15 residues. The CDR3 loop is CASSLRDGSYNEQFF. The CDR3 bases are TGTGCCAGCAGCTTAAGAGACGGGTCCTACAATGAGCAGTTCTTC.

CDR3 nucleotides: TGTGCCAGTACTGGGGAAGGGGAGACTGAAGCTTTCTTT. Translated, it gives CASTGEGETEAFF. The chain uses TRBV19 and TRBJ1-1; TRBD1 is a possible D gene (5 bases). This CDR3 has 13 residues. The germline CDR1 and CDR2 sequences are LNHDA and SQIVND (reference sequence). Trimming shortened V by 7 bases and J by 5 bases, and 14 bases separated the two germline ends.

The chain joins TRBV9 to TRBJ1-2, with D maybe TRBD1 (6 bases). The germline gives CDR1 SGDLS, CDR2 YYNGEE. Trimming stripped 2 bases from V and 4 bases from J, with 9 bases between. The CDR3 runs to 13 residues. The CDR3, as DNA: TGTGCCAGCAGCGTTGGACAGCCCTATGGCTACACCTTC. Protein product: CASSVGQPYGYTF.

This rearrangement joins TRBV9 to TRBJ2-7; D ambiguous. V dropped 2 bases and J dropped 0 bases, with 9 bases sitting between them. This CDR3 has 14 residues. CDR1 is SGDLS, CDR2 YYNGEE, per germline. The CDR3 protein is CASSVAGYSYEQYF. CDR3 nucleotide sequence: TGTGCCAGCAGCGTGGCAGGCTACTCCTACGAGCAGTACTTC.

V and J are TRBV4-1 and TRBJ1-2; D gene ambiguous. The CDR3 has 16 amino acids. Trimming took off 0 bases at V and 0 bases at J, with 11 bases between the two ends. Per germline, CDR1 MGHRA and CDR2 YSYEKL. DNA of the CDR3: TGCGCCAGCAGCCAAGATCGTCCCCCCCCTAACTATGGCTACACCTTC. Translating gives CASSQDRPPPNYGYTF.

The chain has TRBV28 and TRBJ2-3, with D unresolved. Trimming shortened V by 2 bases and J by 5 bases, and 23 bases separated the two germline ends. Germline CDR1 MDHEN, CDR2 SYDVKM. CDR3 length equals 18 residues. The CDR3, as DNA: TGTGCCAGCAGTTTACCTCCCTACCACAGAAGCGAAGGAGATACGCAGTATTTT. Protein sequence: CASSLPPYHRSEGDTQYF.

The chain has TRBV4-3 and TRBJ2-5, with 12 bases that match TRBD2. Germline V CDR1 and CDR2: LGHNA, YSLEER. V trimming: 0 bases; J trimming: 6 bases; junction bases outside the gene matches: 8. The CDR3 loop spans 17 amino acids. The CDR3 DNA reads TGCGCCAGCAGCCAAGATAGGCCTAGCGGGGGGGCAAAGACCCAGTACTTC. It encodes CASSQDRPSGGAKTQYF.

This chain connects TRBV4-1 to TRBJ1-2; no definite D call. The CDR3 has 16 residues. The germline gives CDR1 MGHRA, CDR2 YSYEKL. V lost 0 bases to trimming and J lost 6 bases, with 17 bases between them. CDR3 DNA sequence: TGCGCCAGCAGCCAAGATTACCCAGGATTAGGGAATGGCTACACCTTC. It yields the protein CASSQDYPGLGNGYTF.

The chain links TRBV30 to TRBJ1-5; TRBD1 might be the D (5 bases). The CDR3 loop spans 15 amino acids. Trimming pared 5 bases from V and 2 bases from J, leaving 16 bases between. Germline CDR1 reads GTSNPN; CDR2 reads SVGIG (reference sequence). The CDR3 DNA reads TGTGCCTGGTACGGGGGGGAGAGGGGCAATCAGCCCCAGCATTTT. It codes for CAWYGGERGNQPQHF.

V and J are TRBV28 and TRBJ1-3; D not certain. CDR3 length equals 15 residues. The germline V gene has CDR1 MDHEN and CDR2 SYDVKM. V lost 3 bases and J 3 bases, leaving 12 bases between the germline ends. This chain's CDR3 is CASSFVSRHGNTIYF. CDR3 DNA sequence: TGTGCCAGCAGTTTTGTTTCTAGACATGGAAACACCATATATTTT.

The chain employs TRBV29-1 and TRBJ2-2, with 10 bases matching TRBD1. The length of the CDR3 is 16 residues. V was pared by 7 bases and J by 3 bases, with 11 bases of the junction left unmatched. Germline V gene lookup returns CDR1 SQVTM and CDR2 ANQGSEA. The chain's CDR3 is CSALLRGTGDTGELFF. CDR3 nucleotides: TGCAGCGCCCTCCTGAGGGGGACAGGGGACACCGGGGAGCTGTTTTTT.

This clone was observed a single time. This rearrangement joins TRBV11-2 to TRBJ2-3, with unresolved D. V was shortened by 1 base and J by 0 bases, with 11 bases between the two germline ends. Germline V gives CDR1 SGHAT, CDR2 FQNNGV. This CDR3 region has 16 residues. The CDR3, as DNA: TGTGCCAGCAGCTTAGCAGGCAATTGGAGCACAGATACGCAGTATTTT. Its translation: CASSLAGNWSTDTQYF.

Of note for this clone: Other DNA sequences of this sample code for an identical CDR3. J is TRBJ1-5 and V is TRBV30; 7 bases map to TRBD1. Per germline, CDR1 GTSNPN and CDR2 SVGIG (reference sequence). The CDR3 sequence is 14 residues long. V shed 0 bases, J shed 1 base, and the junction held 0 bases outside the gene matches. In DNA form, the CDR3 reads TGTGCCTGGAGTGTGGACAGGAGCAATCAGCCCCAGCATTTT. Protein: CAWSVDRSNQPQHF.

This clone showed up just a few times. V is TRBV20-1 and J is TRBJ2-4; D is unresolved. CDR1 and CDR2 (germline): DFQATT, SNEGSKA (reference sequence). The V end was cut by 3 bases, the J end by 5 bases, with 2 bases between. The CDR3 extends over 10 amino acids. CDR3 DNA sequence: TGCAGTGCTAGGCAAAACATTCAGTACTTC. Its protein is CSARQNIQYF.

The V gene is TRBV4-3, the J gene TRBJ2-7; 9 nucleotides align to TRBD1. CDR1 is LGHNA, CDR2 YSLEER, per germline. V gave up 0 bases and J gave up 1 base; unmatched junction bases: 19. The CDR3 runs 21 residues. The CDR3 bases are TGCGCCAGCAGCCAAGATCCTTTTCTTGGGACAGGGTTGCACAAGTCCTACGAGCAGTACTTC. Its translation: CASSQDPFLGTGLHKSYEQYF.

This clone was recorded once. This sample includes further DNA sequences coding for the same CDR3. The rearrangement joins TRBV9 to TRBJ1-1, with 8 bases aligning to TRBD1. The CDR3 is 18 residues long. Germline V lookup: CDR1 SGDLS, CDR2 YYNGEE. Unmatched junction bases numbered 18, after V lost 0 bases and J lost 8 bases. CDR3 amino acids: CASSVVGSTTGAGDEAFF. The CDR3 DNA follows: TGTGCCAGCAGCGTAGTTGGTTCGACGACAGGGGCCGGGGACGAAGCTTTCTTT.

V gene TRBV19 combines with J gene TRBJ1-5, with 7 bases that match TRBD1. The CDR3 runs to 14 residues. Germline assignment: CDR1 LNHDA and CDR2 SQIVND (reference sequence). The junction had 1 base not matched to a gene; V was cut back by 3 bases and J by 2 bases. The CDR3 nucleotides read TGTGCCAGTAGTATTACAGGGGGCAATCAGCCCCAGCATTTT. Translation: CASSITGGNQPQHF.

The chain joins TRBV4-2 to TRBJ2-5; 11 nucleotides agree with TRBD2. The CDR3 extends over 18 amino acids. The V and J ends lost 2 bases and 4 bases, in that order; junction bases with no gene match: 12. The germline V gene encodes CDR1 LGHNA and CDR2 YNFKEQ. The CDR3 DNA is TGTGCCAGCAGCCAAACTCTAGCGGGGGGACCCTTAGGAGAGACCCAGTACTTC. It specifies CASSQTLAGGPLGETQYF.